A selection of T cell receptor beta chains follows, all from one sample in a study of blood T cells in healthy people across ages. TCRdb re-called the 5' RACE reads with MiXCR, one entry per CDR3 protein. The table lists about 1.1 million distinct CDR3 sequences, more than 30% of them singletons. Sequencing used blood. The receptors originated from a man aged 18 to 29 in good health. The CDR3 runs from the conserved cysteine through the conserved F or W. The D gene is left open where the match is weak. Not every row has a clone size; where given, it reads once, few, many or a size class.

TGCAGTGCTCCCTGGTTGGGGCCCCAAGAGCAGTTCTTC	CSAPWLGPQEQFF	.	once	13	TRBV20-1	TRBJ2-1
TGCAGCGCTGCAGGGGGCCGAGAGACCCAGTACTTC	CSAAGGRETQYF	TRBD1	.	12	TRBV29-1	TRBJ2-5
TGCAGTGCTAGCGGACTACAGGGGCCCACTGAAGCTTTCTTT	CSASGLQGPTEAFF	TRBD1	.	14	TRBV20-1	TRBJ1-1
TGTGCCAGCAGTTCCGTCGTAGATACGCAGTATTTT	CASSSVVDTQYF	.	few	12	TRBV28	TRBJ2-3
TGCAGTGCTAGTATTTTCGGTGTCCGGGGAGGGAACACTGAAGCTTTCTTT	CSASIFGVRGGNTEAFF	.	.	17	TRBV20-1	TRBJ1-1
TGTGCCAGCAGCTTAATAACAGGGCACGAGCAGTACTTC	CASSLITGHEQYF	.	few	13	TRBV7-2	TRBJ2-7
TGTGCCAGCAGCTTAGACTATCGGACAGGACAAGAGACCCAGTACTTC	CASSLDYRTGQETQYF	TRBD1	few	16	TRBV7-7	TRBJ2-5
TGTGCCAGCAGCTTATTGACCCGATCAGAAAGTGAGCAGTTCTTC	CASSLLTRSESEQFF	.	.	15	TRBV7-2	TRBJ2-1
TGTGCCAGCAGTTTAGCGCGGTTTCAGGGAACTGAAGCTTTCTTT	CASSLARFQGTEAFF	.	.	15	TRBV12-3/TRBV12-4	TRBJ1-1
TGTGCCAGCAACCTACAGGGATGGCCAGATACGCAGTATTTT	CASNLQGWPDTQYF	.	few	14	TRBV6-2/TRBV6-3	TRBJ2-3
TGCGCCAGCAGCCAAGTCCTAGCATCAGAGACCCAGTACTTC	CASSQVLASETQYF	.	.	14	TRBV4-1	TRBJ2-5
TGTGCCAGCAGCCAAAGCGGGGCCGGCACAGATACGCAGTATTTT	CASSQSGAGTDTQYF	TRBD2	.	15	TRBV11-2	TRBJ2-3
TGCAGTGCTAGAGACCCGGGGAGGCCAAATGAAAAACTGTTTTTT	CSARDPGRPNEKLFF	.	.	15	TRBV20-1	TRBJ1-4
TGTGCCAGCAGGGTTACAGATACGCAGTATTTT	CASRVTDTQYF	.	many	11	TRBV7-2	TRBJ2-3
TGTGCCAGCCTCGTCACCAGGACTAGCTCGTTCGAGTTCTTC	CASLVTRTSSFEFF	TRBD2	.	14	TRBV27	TRBJ2-1
TGTGCCAGCAGTCCCCGGGGGCGCGATGAAAAACTGTTTTTT	CASSPRGRDEKLFF	.	.	14	TRBV6-5	TRBJ1-4
TGCAGTGCTAGACCACCCAGACTTAGCACTGAAGCTTTCTTT	CSARPPRLSTEAFF	.	many	14	TRBV20-1	TRBJ1-1
TGTGCCAGCAGTTTATCTCGGGACAGAGGATCGTATGGCTACACCTTC	CASSLSRDRGSYGYTF	TRBD1	.	16	TRBV27	TRBJ1-2
TGTGCCAGCAGCTTAGAGGTGGGCGGCGAGCAGTACTTC	CASSLEVGGEQYF	.	.	13	TRBV7-8	TRBJ2-7
TGTGCCAGCAGTCCCGGGACAAACTCCTACGAGCAGTACTTC	CASSPGTNSYEQYF	.	.	14	TRBV6-6	TRBJ2-7
TGTGCCAGCGGTTACACCTTGACCGGGGAGCTGTTTTTT	CASGYTLTGELFF	.	.	13	TRBV6-5	TRBJ2-2
TGTGCCACCAGCAGAGTAACTAGCGGCACAGATACGCAGTATTTT	CATSRVTSGTDTQYF	TRBD2	few	15	TRBV15	TRBJ2-3
TGTGCCAGCAGCAACCCAGCTGGAAACACCATATATTTT	CASSNPAGNTIYF	.	.	13	TRBV7-9	TRBJ1-3
TGTGCCAGCAGCTCGGGACAGGCTAGAGAGACCCAGTACTTC	CASSSGQARETQYF	TRBD1	.	14	TRBV11-2	TRBJ2-5
TGTGCCAGCAGCTTAGCGTTTACTAGCGGCCGCACAGATACGCAGTATTTT	CASSLAFTSGRTDTQYF	TRBD2	.	17	TRBV7-8	TRBJ2-3
TGCGCCAGCAGCCAAGCCACACAGAACTATGGCTACACCTTC	CASSQATQNYGYTF	.	few	14	TRBV4-3	TRBJ1-2
TGTGCCATCAGTGTGAGGGAGCGGGGGGTAGATACGCAGTATTTT	CAISVRERGVDTQYF	TRBD2	.	15	TRBV10-3	TRBJ2-3
TGTGCCAGTAGTATTCGAGGGGCTGGGGACGCAGATACGCAGTATTTT	CASSIRGAGDADTQYF	.	.	16	TRBV19	TRBJ2-3
TGCAGTGCTTGGGACAGCGGGAACACCGGGGAGCTGTTTTTT	CSAWDSGNTGELFF	TRBD1	.	14	TRBV20-1	TRBJ2-2
TGTGCCACCAAACAGGGGACATTGAACACTGAAGCTTTCTTT	CATKQGTLNTEAFF	TRBD1	.	14	TRBV6-2/TRBV6-3	TRBJ1-1
TGCGCCAGCAGCCAAGAGGGAGCGGGGGGGCTAGCAGATACGCAGTATTTT	CASSQEGAGGLADTQYF	TRBD2	.	17	TRBV4-3	TRBJ2-3
TGCGCCAGCAGCGTTACGGGACAGATAGGGGAGACCCAGTACTTC	CASSVTGQIGETQYF	TRBD1	.	15	TRBV5-1	TRBJ2-5
TGTGCCAGCAGCCTACAGACAGGGAACACCGGGGAGCTGTTTTTT	CASSLQTGNTGELFF	.	.	15	TRBV4-2	TRBJ2-2
TGTGCCAGCAGCTTACCCCTCAATGAGCAGTTCTTC	CASSLPLNEQFF	.	.	12	TRBV7-2	TRBJ2-1
TGTGCCATCAGTGACTTCCCCGGAGGAGGGACTGAAGCTTTCTTT	CAISDFPGGGTEAFF	.	once	15	TRBV10-3	TRBJ1-1
TGTGCCAGCAGTCTCCGAGCGGGGGGGCGTGAGCAGTTCTTC	CASSLRAGGREQFF	TRBD2	.	14	TRBV25-1	TRBJ2-1
TGCGCCAGCAGGGAGACCGTTTTGGATGAGCAGTTCTTC	CASRETVLDEQFF	.	few	13	TRBV5-1	TRBJ2-1
TGCGCCAGCAGTCCGGAGGGGGCTAGCACAGATACGCAGTATTTT	CASSPEGASTDTQYF	.	few	15	TRBV5-1	TRBJ2-3
TGTGCCAGCGTTGTGGGCAGGGGAGTCTATGGCTACACCTTC	CASVVGRGVYGYTF	.	.	14	TRBV28	TRBJ1-2
TGTGCCAGCAGCCAAGATATCGGGGGATTGGGTGGCTACACCTTC	CASSQDIGGLGGYTF	.	few	15	TRBV3-1	TRBJ1-2
TGCAGTGCTAGTCGTGTCTACGAGCAGTACTTC	CSASRVYEQYF	.	many	11	TRBV20-1	TRBJ2-7
TGTGCCAGCAGTCCGCGGACAGCCTACAATGAGCAGTACTTC	CASSPRTAYNEQYF	.	.	14	TRBV6-2/TRBV6-3	TRBJ2-5
TGTGCCAGTAGTTTTGTAGGGGAGCAGTACTTC	CASSFVGEQYF	.	.	11	TRBV12-3/TRBV12-4	TRBJ2-5
TGTGCCAGCAGTTCTGACGTGGGACAGAGGTACAATGAGCAGTACTTC	CASSSDVGQRYNEQYF	TRBD1	.	16	TRBV12-3/TRBV12-4	TRBJ2-5
TGTGCCAGCAGCCCCCTAATCGCCAGAACCTACTATGGCTACACCTTC	CASSPLIARTYYGYTF	.	few	16	TRBV7-9	TRBJ1-2
TGTGCCAGCAGCGCACAGGGCCTGGATTCACCCCTCCACTTT	CASSAQGLDSPLHF	.	few	14	TRBV9	TRBJ1-6
TGTGCCAGCAGCGTAGGGTCAGGGTACACTGAAGCTTTCTTT	CASSVGSGYTEAFF	.	.	14	TRBV9	TRBJ1-1
TGCAGCGTTGACTTTGGGACTAGCTCTAGTGAGCAGTTCTTC	CSVDFGTSSSEQFF	TRBD2	few	14	TRBV29-1	TRBJ2-1
TGTGCCAGCGAGGACAGGCATGGCTACACCTTC	CASEDRHGYTF	TRBD1	.	11	TRBV9	TRBJ1-2
TGTGCCAGTAGTCTCCGCGGGGCTTATAATGGCTACACCTTC	CASSLRGAYNGYTF	.	.	14	TRBV19	TRBJ1-2
TGTGCCAGCAGTGGCCGCCGGACTAGCGTGGGGGATACGCAGTATTTT	CASSGRRTSVGDTQYF	TRBD2	many	16	TRBV25-1	TRBJ2-3
TGTGCCAGCAGCTTAGGACCTCGACAGGGTACAGATACGCAGTATTTT	CASSLGPRQGTDTQYF	TRBD1	few	16	TRBV7-2	TRBJ2-3
TGTGCCAGCATTGGACAGCTAAGCTACTACAATGAGCAGTTCTTC	CASIGQLSYYNEQFF	.	few	15	TRBV7-9	TRBJ2-1
TGCAGTGCTCCAACCGGGGGAACCTATGGCTACACCTTC	CSAPTGGTYGYTF	.	few	13	TRBV20-1	TRBJ1-2
TGTGCCAGCAGCCAAGGCCAGTCAGGCCTCTATGGCTACACCTTC	CASSQGQSGLYGYTF	.	many	15	TRBV4-2	TRBJ1-2
TGCGCCAGCAGCCAAGATCACAGGATGAGCACTGAAGCTTTCTTT	CASSQDHRMSTEAFF	.	.	15	TRBV4-1	TRBJ1-1
TGTGCCAGCAGTCCCCGTGAGACTACGAGGTTAGGGACTGGGGGCTACACCTTC	CASSPRETTRLGTGGYTF	.	.	18	TRBV12-3/TRBV12-4	TRBJ1-2
TGCGCCAGCAGCTTGGCAGGGACGGAAGAAAAACTGTTTTTT	CASSLAGTEEKLFF	.	.	14	TRBV5-1	TRBJ1-4
TGTGCCAGCCTCCCCGGGGCTGAATATGGCTACACCTTC	CASLPGAEYGYTF	.	.	13	TRBV7-2	TRBJ1-2
TGTGCCAGCAGCTTAGAGCGCGGCCCCCTAAGCTCCAATGAGCAGTTCTTC	CASSLERGPLSSNEQFF	.	few	17	TRBV7-8	TRBJ2-1